This entry describes one T cell receptor (beta chain). This entry comes from a study of technical replicates of blood from a few donors. TCRdb keeps only in-frame clones here, not all; method: immunoSEQ multiplex PCR. This table has more than 65,000 clones, about 81% appearing once. The CDR3 totals 16 residues. Germline-derived CDR1 and CDR2 are LGHNA and YSLEER. The junction had 10 bases not matched to a gene; V was cut back by 3 bases and J by 3 bases. Sequencing input: PBMCs. The chain links TRBV4-3 to TRBJ2-7, with 8 bases identical to TRBD1. This TCR was sampled from a human donor in good health. Some clones in this sample may be carry-over from other donors' samples. The CDR3 is CASSQYRGQGHYEQYF. The CDR3 coding sequence is TGCGCCAGCAGCCAGTATAGAGGACAGGGACACTACGAGCAGTACTTC.